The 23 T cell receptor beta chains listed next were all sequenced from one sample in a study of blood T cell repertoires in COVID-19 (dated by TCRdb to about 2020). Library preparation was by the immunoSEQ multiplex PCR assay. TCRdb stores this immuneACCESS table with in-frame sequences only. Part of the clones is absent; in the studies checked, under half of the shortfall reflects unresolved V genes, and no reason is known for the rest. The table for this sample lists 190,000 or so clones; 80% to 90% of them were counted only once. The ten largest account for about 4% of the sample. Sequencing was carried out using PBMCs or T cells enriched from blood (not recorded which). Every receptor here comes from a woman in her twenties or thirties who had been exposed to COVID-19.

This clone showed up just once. CDR3: CSVDESVGGGGEAFF. The CDR3 nucleotides read TGCAGCGTTGACGAGTCGGTTGGAGGTGGTGGTGAAGCTTTCTTT. The V call is TRBV29-1, the J call TRBJ1-1; D uncertain. Per the germline V gene, CDR1 is SQVTM and CDR2 is ANQGSEA. The ends were cut back, 3 bases at V and 7 bases at J, with 21 bases in the middle. The CDR3 length is 15 residues.

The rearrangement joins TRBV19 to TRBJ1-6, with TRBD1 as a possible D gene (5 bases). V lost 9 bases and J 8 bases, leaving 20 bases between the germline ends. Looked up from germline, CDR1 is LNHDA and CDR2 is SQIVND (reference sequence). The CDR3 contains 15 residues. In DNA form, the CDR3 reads TGTGCCAGCCGCCCCGGGACGGCGGGATATTCACCCCTCCACTTT. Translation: CASRPGTAGYSPLHF.

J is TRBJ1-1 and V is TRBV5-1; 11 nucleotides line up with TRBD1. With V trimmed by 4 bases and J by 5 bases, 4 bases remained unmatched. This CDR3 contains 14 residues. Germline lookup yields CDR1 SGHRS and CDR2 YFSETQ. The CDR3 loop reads CASSRDRGNTEAFF. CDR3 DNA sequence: TGCGCCAGCAGCAGGGACAGGGGGAATACTGAAGCTTTCTTT.

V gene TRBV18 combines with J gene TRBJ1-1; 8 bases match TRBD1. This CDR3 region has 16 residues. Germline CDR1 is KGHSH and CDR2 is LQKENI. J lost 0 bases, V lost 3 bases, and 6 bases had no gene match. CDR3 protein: CASSPWDRSVNTEAFF. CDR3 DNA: TGTGCCAGCTCACCGTGGGACAGGTCGGTGAACACTGAAGCTTTCTTT.

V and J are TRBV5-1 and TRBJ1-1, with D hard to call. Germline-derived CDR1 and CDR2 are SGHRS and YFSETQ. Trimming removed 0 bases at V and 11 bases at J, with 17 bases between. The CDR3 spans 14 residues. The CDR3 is CASSLVRGREGAFF. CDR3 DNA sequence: TGCGCCAGCAGCTTGGTTAGAGGGAGGGAGGGCGCTTTCTTT.

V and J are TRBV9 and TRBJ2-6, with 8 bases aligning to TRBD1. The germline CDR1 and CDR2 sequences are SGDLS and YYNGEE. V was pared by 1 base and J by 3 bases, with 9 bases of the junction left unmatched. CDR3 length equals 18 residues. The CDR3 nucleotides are TGTGCCAGCAGCGTAACAGGGCAGGGGGCAGATGGGGCCAACGTCCTGACTTTC. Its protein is CASSVTGQGADGANVLTF.

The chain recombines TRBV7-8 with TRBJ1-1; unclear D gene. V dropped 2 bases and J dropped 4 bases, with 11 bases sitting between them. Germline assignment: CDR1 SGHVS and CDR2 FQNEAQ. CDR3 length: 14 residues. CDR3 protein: CASSLTVFSTEAFF. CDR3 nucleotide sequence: TGTGCCAGCAGCTTAACGGTGTTTAGCACTGAAGCTTTCTTT. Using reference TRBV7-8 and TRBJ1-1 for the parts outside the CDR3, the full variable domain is GAGVSQSPRYKVAKRGQDVALRCDPISGHVSLFWYQQALGQGPEFLTYFQNEAQLDKSGLPSDRFFAERPEGSVSTLKIQRTQQEDSAVYLCASSLTVFSTEAFFGQGTRLTVV.

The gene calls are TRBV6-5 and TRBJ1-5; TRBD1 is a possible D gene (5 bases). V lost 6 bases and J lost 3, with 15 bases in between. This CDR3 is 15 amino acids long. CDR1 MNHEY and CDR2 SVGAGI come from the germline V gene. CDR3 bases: TGTGCCAGCAGACGCCAGGGTTCCGCCAATCAGCCCCAGCATTTT. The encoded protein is CASRRQGSANQPQHF.

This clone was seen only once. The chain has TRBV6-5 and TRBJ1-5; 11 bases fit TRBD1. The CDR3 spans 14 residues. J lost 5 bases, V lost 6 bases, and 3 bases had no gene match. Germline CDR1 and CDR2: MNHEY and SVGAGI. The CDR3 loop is CASSVDRGHQPQHF. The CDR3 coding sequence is TGTGCCAGCAGCGTGGACAGGGGGCATCAGCCCCAGCATTTT.

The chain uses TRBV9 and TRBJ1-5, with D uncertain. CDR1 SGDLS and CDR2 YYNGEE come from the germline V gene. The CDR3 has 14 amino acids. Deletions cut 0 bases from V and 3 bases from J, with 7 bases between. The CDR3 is CASSVAGFNQPQHF. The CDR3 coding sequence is TGTGCCAGCAGCGTAGCGGGGTTCAATCAGCCCCAGCATTTT.

This CDR3 reads CAWTPNGGRNSPLHF. The CDR3 DNA follows: TGTGCCTGGACCCCGAATGGAGGGAGGAATTCACCCCTCCACTTT. The chain combines TRBV30 with TRBJ1-6; no clear D gene. This CDR3 has 15 residues. Germline V gene lookup returns CDR1 GTSNPN and CDR2 SVGIG (reference sequence). V gave up 4 bases and J gave up 7 bases, with 17 bases separating them. The variable domain in full, completed from reference TRBV30 and TRBJ1-6, reads SQTIHQWPATLVQPVGSPLSLECTVEGTSNPNLYWYRQAAGRGLQLLFYSVGIGQISSEVPQNLSASRPQDRQFILSSKKLLLSDSGFYLCAWTPNGGRNSPLHFGNGTRLTVT.

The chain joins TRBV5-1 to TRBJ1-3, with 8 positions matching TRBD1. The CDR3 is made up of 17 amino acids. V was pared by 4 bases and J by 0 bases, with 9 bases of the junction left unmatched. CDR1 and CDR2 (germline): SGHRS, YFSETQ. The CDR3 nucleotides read TGCGCCAGCAGCGGGGGGGACAGGCCGTTCTCTGGAAACACCATATATTTT. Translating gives CASSGGDRPFSGNTIYF.

For the CDR3, the DNA is TGTGCCTCGAGCGGGGGTCCAGCGCCCGATGGCTACACCTTC. Translation gives CASSGGPAPDGYTF. The chain uses TRBV9 and TRBJ1-2, with a tentative D call TRBD1 (5 bases). V lost 10 bases to trimming and J lost 6 bases, with 22 bases between them. The CDR3 runs 14 residues. Germline V CDR1 and CDR2: SGDLS, YYNGEE. The full variable domain, in which reference TRBV9 and TRBJ1-2 provide the parts outside the CDR3, is DSGVTQTPKHLITATGQRVTLRCSPRSGDLSVYWYQQSLDQGLQFLIQYYNGEERAKGNILERFSAQQFPDLHSELNLSSLELGDSALYFCASSGGPAPDGYTFGSGTRLTVV.

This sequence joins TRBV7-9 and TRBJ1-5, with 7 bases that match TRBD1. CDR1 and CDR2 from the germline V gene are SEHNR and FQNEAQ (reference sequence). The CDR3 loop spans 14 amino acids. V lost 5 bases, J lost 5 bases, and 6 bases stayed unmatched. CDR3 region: CASSPGTAYQPQHF. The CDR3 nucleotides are TGTGCCAGCAGCCCCGGGACAGCGTATCAGCCCCAGCATTTT. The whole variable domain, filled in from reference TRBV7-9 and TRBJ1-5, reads DTGVSQNPRHKITKRGQNVTFRCDPISEHNRLYWYRQTLGQGPEFLTYFQNEAQLEKSRLLSDRFSAERPKGSFSTLEIQRTEQGDSAMYLCASSPGTAYQPQHFGDGTRLSIL.

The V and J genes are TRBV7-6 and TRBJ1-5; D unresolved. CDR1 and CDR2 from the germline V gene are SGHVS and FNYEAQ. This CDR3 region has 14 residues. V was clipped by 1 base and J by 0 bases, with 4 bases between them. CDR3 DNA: TGTGCCAGCAGCTTAGAGCCTAGCAATCAGCCCCAGCATTTT. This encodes CASSLEPSNQPQHF.

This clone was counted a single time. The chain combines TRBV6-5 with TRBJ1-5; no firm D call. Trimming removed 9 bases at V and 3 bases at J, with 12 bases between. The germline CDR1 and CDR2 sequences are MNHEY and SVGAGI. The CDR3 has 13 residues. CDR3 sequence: CASSPGNNQPQHF. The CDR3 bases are TGTGCCAGTTCCCCCGGTAACAATCAGCCCCAGCATTTT.

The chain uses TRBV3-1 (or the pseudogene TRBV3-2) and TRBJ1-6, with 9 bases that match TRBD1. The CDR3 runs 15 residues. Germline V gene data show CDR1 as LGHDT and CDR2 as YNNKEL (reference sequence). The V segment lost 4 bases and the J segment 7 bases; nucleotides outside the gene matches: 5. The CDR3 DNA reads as TGTGCCAGCAGCCCCCGGGACAGGGTGAATTCACCCCTCCACTTT. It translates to CASSPRDRVNSPLHF.

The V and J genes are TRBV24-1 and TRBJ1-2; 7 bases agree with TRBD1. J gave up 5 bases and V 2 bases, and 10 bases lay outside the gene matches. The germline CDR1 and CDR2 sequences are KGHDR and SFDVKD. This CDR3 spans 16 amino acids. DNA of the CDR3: TGTGCCACCAGTGATTCTACAGGGGAATTAATTTATGGCTACACCTTC. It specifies CATSDSTGELIYGYTF.

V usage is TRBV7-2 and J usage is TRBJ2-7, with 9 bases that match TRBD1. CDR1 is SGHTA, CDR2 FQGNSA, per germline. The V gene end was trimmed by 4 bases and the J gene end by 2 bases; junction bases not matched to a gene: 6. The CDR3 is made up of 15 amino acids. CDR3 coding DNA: TGTGCCAGCAGCTCGCCGGGACAGGGAACCTACGAGCAGTACTTC. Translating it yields CASSSPGQGTYEQYF.

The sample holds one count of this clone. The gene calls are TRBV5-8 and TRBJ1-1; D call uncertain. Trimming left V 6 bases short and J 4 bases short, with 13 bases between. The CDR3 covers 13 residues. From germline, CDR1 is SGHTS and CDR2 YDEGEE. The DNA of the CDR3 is TGTGCCAGCATACGCTCGGGAGGCACTGAAGCTTTCTTT. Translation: CASIRSGGTEAFF.

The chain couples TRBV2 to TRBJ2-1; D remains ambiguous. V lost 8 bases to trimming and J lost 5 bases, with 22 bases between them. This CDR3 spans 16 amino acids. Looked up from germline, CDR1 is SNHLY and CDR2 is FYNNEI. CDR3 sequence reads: CASLQRANLLNNEQFF. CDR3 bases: TGTGCCAGCCTTCAGAGAGCGAACCTTTTGAACAATGAGCAGTTCTTC.

CDR3 nucleotide sequence: TGTGCCAGCAGCGTCAGACAGGGTCCCTCCTACGAGCAGTACTTC. Amino acids: CASSVRQGPSYEQYF. The J gene is TRBJ2-7, the V gene TRBV6-5; 7 bases fit TRBD1. J gave up 0 bases and V 6 bases, and 8 bases lay outside the gene matches. CDR1 is MNHEY and CDR2 is SVGAGI in the germline V gene. The CDR3 is 15 amino acids.

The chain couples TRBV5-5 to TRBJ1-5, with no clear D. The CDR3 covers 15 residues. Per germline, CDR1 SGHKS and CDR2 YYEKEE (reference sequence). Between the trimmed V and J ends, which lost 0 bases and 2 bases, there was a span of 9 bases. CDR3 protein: CASSLVPTGNQPQHF. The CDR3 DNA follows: TGTGCCAGCAGCTTGGTCCCGACTGGCAATCAGCCCCAGCATTTT.